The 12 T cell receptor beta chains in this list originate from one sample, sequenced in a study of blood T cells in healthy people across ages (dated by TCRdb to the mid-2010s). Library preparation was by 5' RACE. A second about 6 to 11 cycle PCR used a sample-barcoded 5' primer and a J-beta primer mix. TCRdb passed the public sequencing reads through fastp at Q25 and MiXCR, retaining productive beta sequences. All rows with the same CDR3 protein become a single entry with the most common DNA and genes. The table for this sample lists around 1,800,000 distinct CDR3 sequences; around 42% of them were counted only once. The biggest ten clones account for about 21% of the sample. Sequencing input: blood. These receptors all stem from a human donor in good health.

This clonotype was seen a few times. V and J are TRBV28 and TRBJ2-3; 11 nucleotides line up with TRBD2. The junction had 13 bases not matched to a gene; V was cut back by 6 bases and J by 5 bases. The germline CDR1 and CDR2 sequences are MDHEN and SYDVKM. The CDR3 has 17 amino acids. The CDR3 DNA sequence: TGTGCCAGCAGGCAGCCCGTAGCGGGGGGGCCGGAAGATACGCAGTATTTT. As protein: CASRQPVAGGPEDTQYF.

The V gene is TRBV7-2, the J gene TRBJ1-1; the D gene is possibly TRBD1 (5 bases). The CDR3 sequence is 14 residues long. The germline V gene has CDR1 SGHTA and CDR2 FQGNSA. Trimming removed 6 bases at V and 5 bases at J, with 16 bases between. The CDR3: CASSPGWGGTEAFF. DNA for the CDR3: TGTGCCAGCAGTCCAGGGTGGGGGGGGACTGAAGCTTTCTTT.

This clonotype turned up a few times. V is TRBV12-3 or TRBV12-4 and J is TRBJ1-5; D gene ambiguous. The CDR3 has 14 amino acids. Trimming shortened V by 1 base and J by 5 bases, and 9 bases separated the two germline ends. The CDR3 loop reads CASSLGQEYQPQHF. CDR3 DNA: TGTGCCAGCAGTTTAGGGCAGGAGTATCAGCCCCAGCATTTT.

CDR3 bases: TGTGCCAGCAGCGCGACAGGGTTCACTGAAGCTTTCTTT. Its protein product is CASSATGFTEAFF. The chain joins TRBV13 to TRBJ1-1; 7 bases fit TRBD1. Unmatched junction bases numbered 4, after V lost 5 bases and J lost 4 bases. The germline gives CDR1 PRHDT, CDR2 FYEKMQ (reference sequence). The CDR3 runs to 13 residues. Supplemented by reference TRBV13 and TRBJ1-1, the full variable domain reads AAGVIQSPRHLIKEKRETATLKCYPIPRHDTVYWYQQGPGQDPQFLISFYEKMQSDKGSIPDRFSAQQFSDYHSELNMSSLELGDSALYFCASSATGFTEAFFGQGTRLTVV.

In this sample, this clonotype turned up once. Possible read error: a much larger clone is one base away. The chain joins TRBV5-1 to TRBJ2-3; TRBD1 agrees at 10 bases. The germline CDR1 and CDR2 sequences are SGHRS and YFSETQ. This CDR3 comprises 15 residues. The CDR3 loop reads CASSFGQGVTGTQYF. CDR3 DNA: TGCGCCAGCAGCTTTGGACAGGGGGTAACAGGTACGCAGTATTTT.

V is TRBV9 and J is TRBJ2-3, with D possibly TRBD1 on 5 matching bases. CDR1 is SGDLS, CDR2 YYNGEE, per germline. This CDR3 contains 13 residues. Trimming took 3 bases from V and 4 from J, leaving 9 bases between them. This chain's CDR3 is CASSAGHADTQYF. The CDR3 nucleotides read TGTGCCAGCAGCGCCGGACATGCAGATACGCAGTATTTT.

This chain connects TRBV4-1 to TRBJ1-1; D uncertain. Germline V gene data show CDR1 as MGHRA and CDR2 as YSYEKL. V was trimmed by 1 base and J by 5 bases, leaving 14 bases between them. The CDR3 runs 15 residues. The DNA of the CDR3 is TGCGCCAGCAGCCAAGGGGTCTCCCGCCGGACTGAAGCTTTCTTT. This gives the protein CASSQGVSRRTEAFF.

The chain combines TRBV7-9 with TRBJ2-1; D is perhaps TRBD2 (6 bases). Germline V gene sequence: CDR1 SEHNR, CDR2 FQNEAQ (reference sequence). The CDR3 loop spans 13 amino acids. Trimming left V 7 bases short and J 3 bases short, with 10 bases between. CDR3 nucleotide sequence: TGTGCCAGCAAGGAGGGTAGCTACAATGAGCAGTTCTTC. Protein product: CASKEGSYNEQFF.

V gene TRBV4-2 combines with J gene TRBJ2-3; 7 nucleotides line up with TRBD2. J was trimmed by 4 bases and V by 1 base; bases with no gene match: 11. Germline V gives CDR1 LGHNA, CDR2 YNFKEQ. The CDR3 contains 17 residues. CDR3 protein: CASSQGVASAGADTQYF. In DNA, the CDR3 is TGTGCCAGCAGCCAAGGAGTTGCAAGCGCGGGGGCAGATACGCAGTATTTT.

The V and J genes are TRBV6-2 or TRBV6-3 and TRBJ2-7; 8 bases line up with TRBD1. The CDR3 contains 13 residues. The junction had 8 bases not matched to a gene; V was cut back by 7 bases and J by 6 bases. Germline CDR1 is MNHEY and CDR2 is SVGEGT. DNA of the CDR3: TGTGCCAGCACCAACTCTGGACAGGGCGAGCAGTACTTC. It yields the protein CASTNSGQGEQYF.

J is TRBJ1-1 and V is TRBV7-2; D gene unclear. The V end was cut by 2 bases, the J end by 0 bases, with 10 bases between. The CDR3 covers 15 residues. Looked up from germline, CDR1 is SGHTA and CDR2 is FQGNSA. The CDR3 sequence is CASSLSIAVNTEAFF. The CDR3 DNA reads TGTGCCAGCAGCTTATCGATAGCGGTGAACACTGAAGCTTTCTTT.

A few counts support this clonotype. The CDR3 here is CASSFRQGSWNIQYF. The CDR3 region has the DNA TGTGCCAGCAGCTTTAGACAGGGTTCATGGAACATTCAGTACTTC. The genes are TRBV5-5 and TRBJ2-4; 7 nucleotides line up with TRBD1. CDR3 size: 15 residues. V lost 2 bases and J lost 7; bases outside the gene matches: 9. Looked up from germline, CDR1 is SGHKS and CDR2 is YYEKEE (reference sequence).